The clone carrying this TCR beta chain was picked up one time. The method was immunoSEQ multiplex PCR; TCRdb's version includes in-frame clones alone and lacks a portion of them. The data contain roughly 180,000 clones, 80% to 90% of them seen just once; the ten biggest clones take up around 21%. The data belong to a study of blood T cell repertoires in COVID-19. Study summary: Sites in the United States, Italy and Spain provided acute and convalescent COVID-19 samples. Sources were T cells, B-cell-depleted T cells, or PBMCs; the material itself was cDNA or gDNA.

Germline lookup yields CDR1 LNHDA and CDR2 SQIVND (reference sequence). The V segment lost 6 bases and the J segment 6 bases; nucleotides outside the gene matches: 7. The CDR3 is 14 amino acids. The sequenced material came from peripheral blood. The chain carries TRBV19 and TRBJ1-2, with 10 bases that match TRBD1. This receptor was taken from a man between 65 and 79 years old with active or convalescent COVID-19. As DNA, the CDR3 is TGTGCCAGTAGCCCGCAAGGGACAGGGGATGGCTACACCTTC. Translated: CASSPQGTGDGYTF.